These T cell receptor beta chains were read from a single sample in a study of shared clonotypes between healthy human individuals. TCRdb's copy holds only in-frame clones and misses some; the assay was immunoSEQ multiplex PCR. The table records about 1,900,000 clones, roughly 95% of them present only once. Sequencing was performed on naive CD8+ T cells sorted from blood. These receptors were collected from a man between 18 and 29 years old in good health. The conserved cysteine and the conserved F or W are not part of the CDR3 here.

V gene: TRBV19; CDR3 protein: ASISSYNEQF
V gene: TRBV19; CDR3 protein: ASSIDPGESSYEQY
V gene: TRBV15; CDR3 protein: ATSKGGLDTDTQY
V gene: TRBV11-2; CDR3 protein: ASSEPGGYTEAF
V gene: TRBV7-8; CDR3 protein: ASSPAGTSYEQY
V gene: TRBV21-1; CDR3 protein: ARQGASNQPQH
V gene: TRBV7-9; CDR3 protein: ASSPPLGQIYEQY
V gene: TRBV19; CDR3 protein: ASSRDREDTGELF
V gene: TRBV29-1; CDR3 protein: SVVWTLGEKLF
V gene: TRBV9; CDR3 protein: ASSKQGQGTEAF
V gene: TRBV7-6; CDR3 protein: ASSRTSEPSNEQF
V gene: TRBV7-6; CDR3 protein: ASSLSTGGGSPLH
V gene: TRBV7-2; CDR3 protein: ASSSDNTDTQY
V gene: TRBV6-6; CDR3 protein: ASSYIAGANTGELF
V gene: TRBV7-8; CDR3 protein: ASSPGTGTQPQH
V gene: TRBV2; CDR3 protein: AGRVSYEQY
V gene: TRBV27; CDR3 protein: ASSFMGGDVQETQY
V gene: TRBV27; CDR3 protein: AIRGGPGNEQF
V gene: TRBV30; CDR3 protein: AWSLAGGPYNEQF
V gene: TRBV5-1; CDR3 protein: ASSEGGERSYEQY
V gene: TRBV2; CDR3 protein: ASSGQGHQPQH
V gene: TRBV19; CDR3 protein: ASTPYDGSTDTQY
V gene: TRBV2; CDR3 protein: ASSDLAGGLGTQY
V gene: TRBV6-6; CDR3 protein: ASSYFAASYEQY
V gene: TRBV9; CDR3 protein: ASSPRLAGDIGEAQF
V gene: TRBV5-6; CDR3 protein: ASSAGAQETQY
V gene: TRBV25-1; CDR3 protein: ASSEWGKGYEQY
V gene: TRBV4-3; CDR3 protein: ASSQDPGQGYEQY
V gene: TRBV5-4; CDR3 protein: ASSLGQGSQPQH
V gene: TRBV2; CDR3 protein: ASSELQGTYYEQY
V gene: TRBV10-3; CDR3 protein: AISAGQGLSYEQY
V gene: TRBV9; CDR3 protein: ASSVATSWSTDTQY
V gene: TRBV5-1; CDR3 protein: ASRRDRGDEKLF
V gene: TRBV27; CDR3 protein: ASSVIPQGTDTQY
V gene: TRBV4-3; CDR3 protein: ASSQVAGDEAF
V gene: TRBV11-2; CDR3 protein: ASSFWGTTEAF
V gene: TRBV30; CDR3 protein: AWSAGSGGTKNIQY
V gene: TRBV5-1; CDR3 protein: ASSLATGLGELF
V gene: TRBV5-5; CDR3 protein: ASSLRATGTVNTEAF
V gene: TRBV7-3; CDR3 protein: ASSLVAGAAGELF
V gene: TRBV19; CDR3 protein: ASSSPWTGPNEKLF
V gene: TRBV10-1; CDR3 protein: ASSETGGSYEQY
V gene: TRBV28; CDR3 protein: ASSHLFEGDPYEQY
V gene: TRBV5-4; CDR3 protein: ASSLDRNQETQY
V gene: TRBV9; CDR3 protein: ASSVVGGSYNEQF
V gene: TRBV9; CDR3 protein: ASSPAPGAYEQY
V gene: TRBV6-1; CDR3 protein: ASSEGIFATDTQY
V gene: TRBV13; CDR3 protein: ASSSRRGEQF
V gene: TRBV4-1; CDR3 protein: ASSQESRETYEQY
V gene: TRBV12-5; CDR3 protein: ASGAPVLTSSYEQY
V gene: TRBV10-3; CDR3 protein: AISETGGHNEQF
V gene: TRBV9; CDR3 protein: ASSTTGTDEF
V gene: TRBV19; CDR3 protein: ASSRPGQPYTGELF
V gene: TRBV4-1; CDR3 protein: ASSQDKGSPAGGELF
V gene: TRBV7-6; CDR3 protein: ASSLASEGSGNTIY
V gene: TRBV6-6; CDR3 protein: ASTPGLTTDTQY
V gene: TRBV7-9; CDR3 protein: ASSSGGDQETQY
V gene: TRBV2; CDR3 protein: ASRKDSNAYEQY
V gene: TRBV4-1; CDR3 protein: ASSQGSSYEQY